Listed below are T cell receptor beta chains from one sample, sequenced in a study of spatial heterogeneity in lung cancer. TCRdb fed the 5' RACE reads into MiXCR, producing one record per CDR3 protein. The data contain about 9,500 distinct CDR3 sequences, over 11% of them singletons. This specimen consisted of lung tumor tissue, obtained at surgery. These receptors originate from a male donor with early-stage non-small cell lung cancer. The CDR3 runs from the conserved cysteine through the conserved F or W. A D gene is named only where the DNA matches it firmly. Clone sizes are given selectively: once, few, many, or a class where the clone is expanded.

v_gene	d_gene	abundance	j_gene	CDR3nt	CDR3aa
TRBV7-8	TRBD2	many	TRBJ2-4	TGTGCCAGCAGCTCCAGCGCCGGGACTACCCTAGCCAAAAACATTCAGTACTTC	CASSSSAGTTLAKNIQYF
TRBV5-1	-	many	TRBJ1-6	TGCGCCAGCAGCTTGGATCCTAACTCCTATAATTCACCCCTCCACTTT	CASSLDPNSYNSPLHF
TRBV6-6	-	medium-sized	TRBJ2-5	TGTGCCAGTCACCCGGGCGAGGGCGAGACCCAGTACTTC	CASHPGEGETQYF
TRBV29-1	-	-	TRBJ2-3	TGCAGCGCCTCACTAGCCCAGACAGATACGCAGTATTTT	CSASLAQTDTQYF
TRBV27	-	medium-sized	TRBJ2-7	TGTGCCAGCAGTGCGATCCAGGACAGTCGAGGCGAGCAGTACTTC	CASSAIQDSRGEQYF
TRBV6-2/TRBV6-3	TRBD1	many	TRBJ2-7	TGTGCCAGCAGCCGGGCCCCCCTAGACAGGGGGCGCTACGAGCAGTACTTC	CASSRAPLDRGRYEQYF
TRBV6-5	TRBD2	many	TRBJ2-7	TGTGCCAGCAGTTCCAGACTAGCGGGACACTACGAGCAGTACTTC	CASSSRLAGHYEQYF
TRBV12-3/TRBV12-4	-	-	TRBJ2-7	TGTGCCAGCAGTTTGCGAGGGCAACTCTCCTACGAGCAGTACTTC	CASSLRGQLSYEQYF
TRBV20-1	TRBD1	-	TRBJ1-5	TGCAGTGCTATTTCGGACAGGGCTGGGCAGCCCCAGCATTTT	CSAISDRAGQPQHF
TRBV12-3/TRBV12-4	TRBD2	many	TRBJ2-3	TGTGCCAGCAGTTTAAGCGGGGGGAGCACAGATACGCAGTATTTT	CASSLSGGSTDTQYF
TRBV20-1	-	many	TRBJ1-1	TGCAGTGCTCAAAGGGAGATGAACACTGAAGCTTTCTTT	CSAQREMNTEAFF
TRBV7-9	-	many	TRBJ1-1	TGTGCCAGCAGCTCAGGACAACTAATGAACACTGAAGCTTTCTTT	CASSSGQLMNTEAFF
TRBV29-1	TRBD2	many	TRBJ2-1	TGCAGCGTTGAACCTTCTAGCGGGACCAATGAGCAGTTCTTC	CSVEPSSGTNEQFF
TRBV12-3/TRBV12-4	TRBD1	many	TRBJ1-5	TGTGCCAGCAGCCTAAGAACCGGGACAGAGACGAATCAGCCCCAGCATTTT	CASSLRTGTETNQPQHF
TRBV10-3	-	many	TRBJ2-7	TGTGCCATCAGTGCAGGCGAGAGCTCCTACGAGCAGTACTTC	CAISAGESSYEQYF
TRBV11-1	-	many	TRBJ2-3	TGTGCCAGCAGCTCGGGGGGCCTTCGCACAGATACGCAGTATTTT	CASSSGGLRTDTQYF
TRBV6-6	-	many	TRBJ2-1	TGTGCCAGCAGTTACAAAGGAGGCAATGAGCAGTTCTTC	CASSYKGGNEQFF
TRBV5-4	-	many	TRBJ1-2	TGTGCCAGCAGCTTGGGGCAGGGAATCGAGAATGCCCATGGCTACACCTTC	CASSLGQGIENAHGYTF
TRBV3-1	-	once	TRBJ2-4	TGTGCCAGCAGCCAAGGTCTGATGGGAGTTCACTTC	CASSQGLMGVHF
TRBV30	-	many	TRBJ1-2	TGTGCCTGGAGTACGACAGACAATGGCTACACCTTC	CAWSTTDNGYTF
TRBV10-3	TRBD2	-	TRBJ2-3	TGTGCCATCAGTGGGGCCGGCGCGGGAGGGACAGATACGCAGTATTTT	CAISGAGAGGTDTQYF
TRBV12-5	-	-	TRBJ2-6	TGTGCTAGTGGGCTCTCTGGGGCCAACGTCCTGACTTTC	CASGLSGANVLTF
TRBV11-2	-	medium-sized	TRBJ2-1	TGTGCCAGCAGCCGCCAACAGGGAGTGGGACAGTTCTTC	CASSRQQGVGQFF
TRBV11-3	TRBD1	-	TRBJ2-5	TGTGCCAGCAGCCGAGGGGGCGGGGAGACCCAGTACTTC	CASSRGGGETQYF
TRBV10-3	TRBD2	many	TRBJ2-1	TGTGCCATCAGCCCGGGACTAGCGGGATTCTACAATGAGCAGTTCTTC	CAISPGLAGFYNEQFF
TRBV13	TRBD1	medium-sized	TRBJ2-3	TGTGCCAGCAGCTTAGTCGGGACAGGAGACACAGATACGCAGTATTTT	CASSLVGTGDTDTQYF
TRBV6-2/TRBV6-3	-	many	TRBJ2-5	TGTGCCAGCAGGCCCCTCTTGGGGGGAGGGGGAGAGACCCAGTACTTC	CASRPLLGGGGETQYF
TRBV2	-	many	TRBJ1-5	TGTGCCAGCAGTGAAGTCGAGGGATTTCAGCCCCAGCATTTT	CASSEVEGFQPQHF
TRBV7-8	-	many	TRBJ2-7	TGTGCCAGCAGCTTAGTGAGCCAGGGAAAAAGCGAGCAGTACTTC	CASSLVSQGKSEQYF